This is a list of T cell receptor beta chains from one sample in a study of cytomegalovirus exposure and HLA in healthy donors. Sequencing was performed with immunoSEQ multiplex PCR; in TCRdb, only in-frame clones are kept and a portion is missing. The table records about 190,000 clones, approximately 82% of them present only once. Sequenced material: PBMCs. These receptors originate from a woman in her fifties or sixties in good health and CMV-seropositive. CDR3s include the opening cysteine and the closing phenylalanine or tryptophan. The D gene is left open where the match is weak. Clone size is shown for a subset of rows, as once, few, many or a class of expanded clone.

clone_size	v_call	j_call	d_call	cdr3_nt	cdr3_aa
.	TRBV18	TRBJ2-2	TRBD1	TGTGCCAGCTCACCACCGGACAGGGCCCCCGGGGAGCTGTTTTTT	CASSPPDRAPGELFF
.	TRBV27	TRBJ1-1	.	TGTGCCAGCAGTTTACGTCAGGGTTTGAACACTGAAGCTTTCTTT	CASSLRQGLNTEAFF
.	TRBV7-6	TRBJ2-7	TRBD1	TGTGCCAGCAGCCTAATTACAGGGGGTGGCGAGCAGTACTTC	CASSLITGGGEQYF
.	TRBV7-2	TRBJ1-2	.	TGTGCCAGCAGCTTAATTTCCTCCTATGGCTACACCTTC	CASSLISSYGYTF
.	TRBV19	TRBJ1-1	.	TGTGCCAGTAGTATTGCGGGGAATGCAACCTTTGAAGCTTTCTTT	CASSIAGNATFEAFF
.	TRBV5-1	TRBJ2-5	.	TGCGCCAGCAGCTTAGAAGGGAGGGAGACCCAGTACTTC	CASSLEGRETQYF
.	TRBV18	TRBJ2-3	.	TGTGCCAGCTCACCTCGAGGCACAGATACGCAGTATTTT	CASSPRGTDTQYF
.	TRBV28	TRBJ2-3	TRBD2	TGTGCCAGTACTAGCGGGGGGACCGACACAGATACGCAGTATTTT	CASTSGGTDTDTQYF
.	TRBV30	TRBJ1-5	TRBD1	TGTGCCTGGAGTCGGGGCGGGACAGGGAGCAATCAGCCCCAGCATTTT	CAWSRGGTGSNQPQHF
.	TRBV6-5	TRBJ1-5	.	TGTGCCAGCAAGAACAGGGCCATGAGGAATCAGCCCCAGCATTTT	CASKNRAMRNQPQHF
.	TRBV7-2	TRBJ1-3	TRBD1	TGTGCCAGCAGCCTCGGATGGGACAGCGCTCGTCGCACCATATATTTT	CASSLGWDSARRTIYF
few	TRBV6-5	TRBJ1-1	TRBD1	TGTGCCAGCAGTTACAGGGGGCGAGACACTGAAGCTTTCTTT	CASSYRGRDTEAFF
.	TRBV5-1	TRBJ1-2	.	TGCGCCAGCAGCTTGGGACACAGCTATGGCTACACCTTC	CASSLGHSYGYTF
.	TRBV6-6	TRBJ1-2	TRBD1	TGTGCCAGCAGTTTCGGACAGGGGAATGGCTACACCTTC	CASSFGQGNGYTF
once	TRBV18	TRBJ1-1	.	TGTGCCAGCTCACCACCGAGAGGGATGAACACTGAAGCTTTCTTT	CASSPPRGMNTEAFF
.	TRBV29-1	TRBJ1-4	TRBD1	TGCAGCGTTGGGGGACAGACTAATGAAAAACTGTTTTTT	CSVGGQTNEKLFF
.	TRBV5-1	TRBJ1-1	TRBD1	TGCGCCAGCAGCTTTAATCTACAGGGGGCTGAAACTTTCTTT	CASSFNLQGAETFF
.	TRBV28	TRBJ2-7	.	TGTGCCAGCAGTCTCTGGGACTCGGGGCCTCTCCTGCAGTACTTC	CASSLWDSGPLLQYF
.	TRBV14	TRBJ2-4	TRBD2	TGTGCCAGCAGCCAACGAGGACTAGCGGATGCCAAAAACATTCAGTACTTC	CASSQRGLADAKNIQYF
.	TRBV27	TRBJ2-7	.	TGTGCCAGCAGTTTCGGGGACACATACGAGCAGTACTTC	CASSFGDTYEQYF
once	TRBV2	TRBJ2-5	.	TGTGCCAGCACGCTATCCTGGGAGACCCAGTACTTC	CASTLSWETQYF
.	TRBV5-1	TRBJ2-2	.	TGCGCCAGCAGCGTGGGGTTTTGGGCAGAGAACACCGGGGAGCTGTTTTTT	CASSVGFWAENTGELFF
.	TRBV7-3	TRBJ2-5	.	TGTGCCAGCAGCTTAGGCGGCGGTTACCAAGAGACCCAGTACTTC	CASSLGGGYQETQYF
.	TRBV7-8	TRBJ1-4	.	TGTGCCAGCAGCCCTGGCGCCGAGGCATCAAGCGAAAAACTGTTTTTT	CASSPGAEASSEKLFF
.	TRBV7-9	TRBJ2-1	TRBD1	TGTGCCAGCAGCCCCAGGACAGGGCGACTACACTACAATGAGCAGTTCTTC	CASSPRTGRLHYNEQFF
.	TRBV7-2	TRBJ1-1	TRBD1	TGTGCCAGCAGCCCTACAGGGGGTCGGACTGAAGCTTTCTTT	CASSPTGGRTEAFF
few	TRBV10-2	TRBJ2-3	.	TGCGCCAGCAGTGATGATGGAGGGGATACGCAGTATTTT	CASSDDGGDTQYF
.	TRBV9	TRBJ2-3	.	TGTGCCAGCAGCTCCCGCGACATAATCACAGATACGCAGTATTTT	CASSSRDIITDTQYF
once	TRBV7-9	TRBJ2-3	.	TGTGCCAGCAGCTACCGGGACACCTCTAGCACAGATACGCAGTATTTT	CASSYRDTSSTDTQYF
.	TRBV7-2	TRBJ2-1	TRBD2	TGTGCCAGCAGCCCGTCTAGCGGGGGTACCTACAATGAGCAGTTCTTC	CASSPSSGGTYNEQFF
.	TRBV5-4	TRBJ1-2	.	TGTGCCAGCAGCTTGTCGGGACTTAACTATGGCTACACCTTC	CASSLSGLNYGYTF
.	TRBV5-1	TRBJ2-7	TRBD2	TGCGCCAGCAGCTTAGGCGGGGGGGCGTACTACGAGCAGTACTTC	CASSLGGGAYYEQYF
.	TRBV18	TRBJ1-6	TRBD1	TGTGCCAGCTCAGAGGGACAGCGCTATAATTCACCCCTCCACTTT	CASSEGQRYNSPLHF
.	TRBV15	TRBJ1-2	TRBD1	TGTGCCACCAGCAGAGAAGGGACAGCCGTCCCCTATGGCTACACCTTC	CATSREGTAVPYGYTF
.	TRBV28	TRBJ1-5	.	TGTGCCAGCAGTTTATATGGTGGCAGCAATCAGCCCCAGCATTTT	CASSLYGGSNQPQHF
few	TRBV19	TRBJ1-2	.	TGTGCCAGTACCCGAAAGGGTAGCGAGGACAGACTCTATGGCTACACCTTC	CASTRKGSEDRLYGYTF
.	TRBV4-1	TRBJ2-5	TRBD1	TGCGCCAGCAGCCGACAGGGGGGCGAGACCCAGTACTTC	CASSRQGGETQYF
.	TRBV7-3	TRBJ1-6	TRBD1	TGTGCCAGCAGCGCAGGACAGGGAAATTCACCCCTCCACTTT	CASSAGQGNSPLHF
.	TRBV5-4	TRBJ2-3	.	TGTGCCAGCAGTCTCCGGGTCCCAGATACGCAGTATTTT	CASSLRVPDTQYF
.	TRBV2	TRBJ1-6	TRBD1	TGTGCCAGCAGTCCACAGGGGTCCTATAATTCACCCCTCCACTTT	CASSPQGSYNSPLHF
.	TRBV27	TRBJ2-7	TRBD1	TGTGCCAGCAGGTTTGACGGGACAGGGATCTACGAGCAGTACTTC	CASRFDGTGIYEQYF
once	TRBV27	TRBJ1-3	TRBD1	TGTGCCAGCAGTCTACAGGGGACTGGAAACACCATATATTTT	CASSLQGTGNTIYF
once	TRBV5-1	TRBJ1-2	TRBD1	TGCGCCAGCAGTCCTACAGGGGGTTTTAACTATGGCTACACCTTC	CASSPTGGFNYGYTF
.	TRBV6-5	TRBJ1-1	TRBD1	TGTGCCAGCAGTTACAGACAGGGGTATAGCACTGAAGCTTTCTTT	CASSYRQGYSTEAFF
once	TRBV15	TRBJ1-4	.	TGTGCCACCAGCAGAGTTGGGGCGGCTAATGAAAAACTGTTTTTT	CATSRVGAANEKLFF
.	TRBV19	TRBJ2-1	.	TGTGCCAGTAGTTCCGACAATGAGCAGTTCTTC	CASSSDNEQFF
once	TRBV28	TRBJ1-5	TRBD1	TGTGCCAGCGGCTCCCTCAGGGGGTCCAATCAGCCCCAGCATTTT	CASGSLRGSNQPQHF
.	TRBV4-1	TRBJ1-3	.	TGCGCCAGCAGCCCAACAGGGTTTTCTGGAAACACCATATATTTT	CASSPTGFSGNTIYF
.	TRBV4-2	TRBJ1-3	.	TGTGCCAGCACCTACAAGCCCTCACAGGGCATTGGAAACACCATATATTTT	CASTYKPSQGIGNTIYF
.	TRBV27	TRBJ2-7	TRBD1	TGTGCCAGCATATCACAGGGGGCGCGAGAGCAGTACTTC	CASISQGAREQYF
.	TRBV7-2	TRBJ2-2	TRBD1	TGTGCCAGCAGCTTACAGGTGACAGGGGCTACCGGGGAGCTGTTTTTT	CASSLQVTGATGELFF
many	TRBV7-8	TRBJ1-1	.	TGTGCCAGCAGCGTAAAACAGGGGAACACTGAAGCTTTCTTT	CASSVKQGNTEAFF
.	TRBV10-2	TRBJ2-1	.	TGCGCCAGCAGTGGTGATGGGGGGTCCGCTGAGCAGTTCTTC	CASSGDGGSAEQFF
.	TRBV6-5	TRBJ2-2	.	TGTGCCAGCAGTTACTCTGGGGCCGGCGGGGAGCTGTTTTTT	CASSYSGAGGELFF
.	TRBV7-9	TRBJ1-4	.	TGTGCCGCGACGGGGGTCTCACGAACTAATGAAAAACTGTTTTTT	CAATGVSRTNEKLFF
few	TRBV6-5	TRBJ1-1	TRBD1	TGTGCCAGCAGTTACCGGACAGGGCTCGGCACTGAAGCTTTCTTT	CASSYRTGLGTEAFF
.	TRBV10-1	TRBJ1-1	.	TGCGCAAGCAGTAGGGTCAGGGGACTATCTGAAGCTTTCTTT	CASSRVRGLSEAFF
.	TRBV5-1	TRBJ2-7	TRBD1	TGCGCCAGCTCCGGGGGACAGGGGACCTACGAGCAGTACTTC	CASSGGQGTYEQYF
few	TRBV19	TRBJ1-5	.	TGTGCCAGTAGCCCCGGACAGATCGGTTATAGCAATCAGCCCCAGCATTTT	CASSPGQIGYSNQPQHF